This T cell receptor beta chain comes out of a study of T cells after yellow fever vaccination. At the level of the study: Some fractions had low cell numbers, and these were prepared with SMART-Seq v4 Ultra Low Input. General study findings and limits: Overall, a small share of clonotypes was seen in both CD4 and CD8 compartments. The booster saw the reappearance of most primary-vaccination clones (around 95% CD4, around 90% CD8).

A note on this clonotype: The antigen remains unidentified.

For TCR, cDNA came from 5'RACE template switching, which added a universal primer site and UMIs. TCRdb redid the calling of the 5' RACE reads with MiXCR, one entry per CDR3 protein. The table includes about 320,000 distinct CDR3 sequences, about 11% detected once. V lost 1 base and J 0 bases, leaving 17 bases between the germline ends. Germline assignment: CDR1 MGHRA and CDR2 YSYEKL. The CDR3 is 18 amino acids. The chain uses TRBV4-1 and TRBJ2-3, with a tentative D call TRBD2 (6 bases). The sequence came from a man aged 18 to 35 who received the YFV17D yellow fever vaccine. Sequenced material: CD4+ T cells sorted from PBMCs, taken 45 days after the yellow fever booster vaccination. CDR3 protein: CASSQVGGLATSTDTQYF. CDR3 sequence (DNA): TGCGCCAGCAGCCAAGTTGGGGGACTCGCGACTAGCACAGATACGCAGTATTTT.